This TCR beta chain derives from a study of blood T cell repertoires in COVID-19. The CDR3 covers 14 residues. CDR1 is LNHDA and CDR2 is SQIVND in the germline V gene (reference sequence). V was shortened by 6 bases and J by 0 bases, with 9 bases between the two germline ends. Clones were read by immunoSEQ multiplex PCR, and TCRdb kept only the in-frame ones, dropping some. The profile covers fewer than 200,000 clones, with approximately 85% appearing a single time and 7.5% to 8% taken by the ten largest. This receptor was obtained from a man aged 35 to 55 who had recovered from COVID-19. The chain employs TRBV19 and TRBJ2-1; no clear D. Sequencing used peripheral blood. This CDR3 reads CASRSGSSYNEQFF. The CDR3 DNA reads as TGTGCCAGTAGATCCGGTAGCTCCTACAATGAGCAGTTCTTC.